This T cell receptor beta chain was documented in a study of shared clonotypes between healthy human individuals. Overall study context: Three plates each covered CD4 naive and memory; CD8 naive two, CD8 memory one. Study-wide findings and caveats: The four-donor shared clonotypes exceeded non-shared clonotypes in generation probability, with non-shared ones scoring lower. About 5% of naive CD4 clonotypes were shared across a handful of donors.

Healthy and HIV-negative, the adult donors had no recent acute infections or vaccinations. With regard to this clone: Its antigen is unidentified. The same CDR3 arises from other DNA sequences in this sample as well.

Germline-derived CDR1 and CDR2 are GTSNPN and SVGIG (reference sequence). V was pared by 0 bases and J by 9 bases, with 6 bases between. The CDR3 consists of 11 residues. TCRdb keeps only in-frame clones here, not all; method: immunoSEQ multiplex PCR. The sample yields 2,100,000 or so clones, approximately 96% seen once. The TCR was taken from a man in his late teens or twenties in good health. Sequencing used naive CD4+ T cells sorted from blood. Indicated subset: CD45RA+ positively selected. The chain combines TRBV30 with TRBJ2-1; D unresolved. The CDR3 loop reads CAWSVVGEQFF. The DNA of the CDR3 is TGTGCCTGGAGTGTCGTCGGTGAGCAGTTCTTC.